This TCR beta chain was captured by sequencing in a study of human T cells and chemical hapten exposure. Each CDR3 protein is one row after TCRdb ran MiXCR on the RACE reads. This table holds about 82,000 distinct CDR3 sequences, about a tenth found once. Broader study findings: Significantly greater numbers of large CDR3 similarity clusters came from expanded TCRs than from controls.

The CDR3 is 16 amino acids. The ends lost 3 bases at V and 0 bases at J; junction bases unmatched: 8. CDR1 and CDR2 (germline): SEHNR, FQNEAQ (reference sequence). As to time point: patch test 3, about 24 weeks after DPC sensitization. Treatment specified: therapeutic diphenylcyclopropenone sensitization with weekly scalp DPC. There are a few counts of this clonotype. Antigen specificity is unknown. This TCR came from a woman aged 45-59 years with alopecia areata. Some clones in this sample may be carry-over from other donors' samples. The input for sequencing was whole blood, taken in connection with sensitization to the hapten diphenylcyclopropenone (DPC). The V gene is TRBV7-9, the J gene TRBJ2-7, with 7 bases fitting TRBD2. The CDR3 nucleotides are TGTGCCAGCAGCTTCGGGCCTAGCGGAGGCTCCTACGAGCAGTACTTC. Amino acid sequence: CASSFGPSGGSYEQYF. The full variable domain, completed using reference TRBV7-9 and TRBJ2-7, is DTGVSQNPRHKITKRGQNVTFRCDPISEHNRLYWYRQTLGQGPEFLTYFQNEAQLEKSRLLSDRFSAERPKGSFSTLEIQRTEQGDSAMYLCASSFGPSGGSYEQYFGPGTRLTVT.